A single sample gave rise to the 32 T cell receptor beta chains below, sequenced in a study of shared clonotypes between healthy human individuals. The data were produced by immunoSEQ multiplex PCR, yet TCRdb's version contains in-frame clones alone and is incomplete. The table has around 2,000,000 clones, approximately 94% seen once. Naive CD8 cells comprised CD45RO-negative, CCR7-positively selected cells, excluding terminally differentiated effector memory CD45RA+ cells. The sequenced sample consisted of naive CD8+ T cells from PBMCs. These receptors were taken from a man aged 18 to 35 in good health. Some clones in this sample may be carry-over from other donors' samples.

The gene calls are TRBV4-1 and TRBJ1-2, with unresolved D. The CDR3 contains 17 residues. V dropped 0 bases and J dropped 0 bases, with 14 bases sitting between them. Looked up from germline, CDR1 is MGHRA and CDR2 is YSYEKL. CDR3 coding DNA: TGCGCCAGCAGCCAAGACCCGGCGCAAGTCTCTAACTATGGCTACACCTTC. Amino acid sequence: CASSQDPAQVSNYGYTF.

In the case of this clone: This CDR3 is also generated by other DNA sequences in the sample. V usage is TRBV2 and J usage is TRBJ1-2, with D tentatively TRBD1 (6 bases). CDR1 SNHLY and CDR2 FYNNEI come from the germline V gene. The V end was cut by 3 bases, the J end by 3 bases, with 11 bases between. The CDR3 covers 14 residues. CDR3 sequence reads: CASSDGGADYGYTF. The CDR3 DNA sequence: TGTGCCAGCAGTGATGGGGGGGCAGACTATGGCTACACCTTC.

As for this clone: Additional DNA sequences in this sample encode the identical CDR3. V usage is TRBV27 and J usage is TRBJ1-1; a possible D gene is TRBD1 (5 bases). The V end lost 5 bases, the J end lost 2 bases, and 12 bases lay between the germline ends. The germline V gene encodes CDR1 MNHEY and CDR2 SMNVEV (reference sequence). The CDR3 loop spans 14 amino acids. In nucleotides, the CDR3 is TGTGCCAGCAGTCTGGGACGGCTCAACACTGAAGCTTTCTTT. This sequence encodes CASSLGRLNTEAFF.

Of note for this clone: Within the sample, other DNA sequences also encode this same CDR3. The CDR3 DNA sequence: TGTGCCAGCAGCTTAGATCTGGGGACTGAAGCTTTCTTT. This gives the protein CASSLDLGTEAFF. The V gene is TRBV7-2, the J gene TRBJ1-1; unclear D gene. Germline V gene lookup returns CDR1 SGHTA and CDR2 FQGNSA. Trimming shortened V by 1 base and J by 5 bases, and 8 bases separated the two germline ends. The length of the CDR3 is 13 residues. The entire variable domain, with the rest obtained from reference TRBV7-2 and TRBJ1-1, is as follows: GAGVSQSPSNKVTEKGKDVELRCDPISGHTALYWYRQSLGQGLEFLIYFQGNSAPDKSGLPSDRFSAERTGGSVSTLTIQRTQQEDSAVYLCASSLDLGTEAFFGQGTRLTVV.

In DNA form, the CDR3 reads TGCGCCAGCAGTGAGCGGAGCGGGAGGCCCTACAATGAGCAGTTCTTC. It codes for CASSERSGRPYNEQFF. The chain links TRBV10-1 to TRBJ2-1, with TRBD2 matching over 9 bases. The V gene end was trimmed by 2 bases and the J gene end by 2 bases; junction bases not matched to a gene: 4. CDR1 is WNHNN, CDR2 SYGVQD, per germline (reference sequence). There are 16 residues in the CDR3.

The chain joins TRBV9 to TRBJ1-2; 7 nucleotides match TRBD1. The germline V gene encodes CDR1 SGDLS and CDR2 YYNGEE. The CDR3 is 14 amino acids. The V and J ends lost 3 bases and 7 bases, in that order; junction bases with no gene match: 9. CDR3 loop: CASSATPGGGGYTF. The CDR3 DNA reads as TGTGCCAGCAGCGCGACCCCAGGGGGGGGTGGCTACACCTTC.

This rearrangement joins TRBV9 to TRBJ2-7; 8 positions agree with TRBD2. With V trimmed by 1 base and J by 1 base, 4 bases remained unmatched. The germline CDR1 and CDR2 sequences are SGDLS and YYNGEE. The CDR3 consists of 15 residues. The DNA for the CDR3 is TGTGCCAGCAGCGTAAGCGGGAGAGCATCCTACGAGCAGTACTTC. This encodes CASSVSGRASYEQYF.

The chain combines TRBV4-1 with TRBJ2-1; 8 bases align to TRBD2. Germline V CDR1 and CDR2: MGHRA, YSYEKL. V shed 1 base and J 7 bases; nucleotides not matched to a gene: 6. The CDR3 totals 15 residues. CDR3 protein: CASSQGRTSTNEQFF. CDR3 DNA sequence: TGCGCCAGCAGCCAAGGGCGGACTAGCACGAATGAGCAGTTCTTC.

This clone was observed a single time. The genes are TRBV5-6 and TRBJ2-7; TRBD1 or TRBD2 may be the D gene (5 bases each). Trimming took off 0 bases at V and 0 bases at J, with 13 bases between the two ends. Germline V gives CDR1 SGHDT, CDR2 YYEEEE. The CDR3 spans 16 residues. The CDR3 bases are TGTGCCAGCAGCTTGGCGGGACCGAGGAGCTCCTACGAGCAGTACTTC. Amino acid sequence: CASSLAGPRSSYEQYF.

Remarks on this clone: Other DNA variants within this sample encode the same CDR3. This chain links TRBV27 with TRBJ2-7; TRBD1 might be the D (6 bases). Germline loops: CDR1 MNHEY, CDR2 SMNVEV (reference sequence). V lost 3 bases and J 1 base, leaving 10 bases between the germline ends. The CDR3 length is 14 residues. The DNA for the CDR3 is TGTGCCAGCAGTTTGAATAGGGGGTCCTACGAGCAGTACTTC. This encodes CASSLNRGSYEQYF.

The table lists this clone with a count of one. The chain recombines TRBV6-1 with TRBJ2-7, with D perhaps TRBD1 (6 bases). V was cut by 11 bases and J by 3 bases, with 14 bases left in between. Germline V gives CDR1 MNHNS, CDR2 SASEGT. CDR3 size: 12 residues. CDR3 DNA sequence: TGTGCCTGTTTAGGACAGATCTACGAGCAGTACTTC. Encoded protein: CACLGQIYEQYF.

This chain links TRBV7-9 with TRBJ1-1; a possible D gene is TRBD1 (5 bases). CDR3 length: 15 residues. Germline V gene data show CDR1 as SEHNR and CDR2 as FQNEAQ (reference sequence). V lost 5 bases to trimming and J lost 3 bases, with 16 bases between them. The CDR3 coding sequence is TGTGCCAGCAGCCATCCTTGGGGGGTCGACACTGAAGCTTTCTTT. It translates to CASSHPWGVDTEAFF.

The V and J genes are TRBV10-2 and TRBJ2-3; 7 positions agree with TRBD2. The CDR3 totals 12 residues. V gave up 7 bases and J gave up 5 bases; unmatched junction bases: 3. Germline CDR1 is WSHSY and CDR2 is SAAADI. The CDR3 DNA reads TGCGCCAGCATAGGGAGGGGAGATACGCAGTATTTT. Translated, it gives CASIGRGDTQYF.

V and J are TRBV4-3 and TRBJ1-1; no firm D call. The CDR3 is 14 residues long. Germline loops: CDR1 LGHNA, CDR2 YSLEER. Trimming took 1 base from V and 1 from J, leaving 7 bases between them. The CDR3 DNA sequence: TGCGCCAGCAGCCAAGGGGCAGCGAACACTGAAGCTTTCTTT. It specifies CASSQGAANTEAFF.

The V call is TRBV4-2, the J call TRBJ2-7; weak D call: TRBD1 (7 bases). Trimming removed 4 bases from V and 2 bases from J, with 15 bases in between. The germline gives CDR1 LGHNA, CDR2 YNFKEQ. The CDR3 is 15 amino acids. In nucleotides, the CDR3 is TGTGCCAGCAGCCTGGGGCGGGGACAGACCTACGAGCAGTACTTC. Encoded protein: CASSLGRGQTYEQYF.

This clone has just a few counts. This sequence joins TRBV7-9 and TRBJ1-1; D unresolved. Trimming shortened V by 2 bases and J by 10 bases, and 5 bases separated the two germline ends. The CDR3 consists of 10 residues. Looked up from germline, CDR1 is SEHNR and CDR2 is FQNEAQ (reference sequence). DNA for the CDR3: TGTGCCAGCAGCTTAAGTTTAGCTTTCTTT. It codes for CASSLSLAFF. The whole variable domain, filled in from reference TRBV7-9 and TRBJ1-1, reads DTGVSQNPRHKITKRGQNVTFRCDPISEHNRLYWYRQTLGQGPEFLTYFQNEAQLEKSRLLSDRFSAERPKGSFSTLEIQRTEQGDSAMYLCASSLSLAFFGQGTRLTVV.

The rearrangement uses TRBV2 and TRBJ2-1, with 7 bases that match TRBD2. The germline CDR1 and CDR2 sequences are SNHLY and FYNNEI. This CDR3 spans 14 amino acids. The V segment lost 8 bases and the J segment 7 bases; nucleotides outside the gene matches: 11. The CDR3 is CASALGGVANEQFF. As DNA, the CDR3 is TGTGCCAGCGCCCTGGGGGGGGTTGCAAATGAGCAGTTCTTC.

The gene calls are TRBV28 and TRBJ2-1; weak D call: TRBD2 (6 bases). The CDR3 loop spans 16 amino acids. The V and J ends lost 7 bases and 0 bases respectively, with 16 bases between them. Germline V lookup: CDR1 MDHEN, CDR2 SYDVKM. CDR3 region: CASIRIRGASYNEQFF. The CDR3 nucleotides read TGTGCCAGCATCCGTATACGCGGGGCCTCCTACAATGAGCAGTTCTTC.

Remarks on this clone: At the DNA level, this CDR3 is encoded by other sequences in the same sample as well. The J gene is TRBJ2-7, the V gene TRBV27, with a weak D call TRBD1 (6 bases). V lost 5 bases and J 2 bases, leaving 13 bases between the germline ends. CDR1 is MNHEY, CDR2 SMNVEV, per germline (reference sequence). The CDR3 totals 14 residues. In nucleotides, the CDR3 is TGTGCCAGCAGTCCCAGGACAGCTACCTACGAGCAGTACTTC. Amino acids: CASSPRTATYEQYF.

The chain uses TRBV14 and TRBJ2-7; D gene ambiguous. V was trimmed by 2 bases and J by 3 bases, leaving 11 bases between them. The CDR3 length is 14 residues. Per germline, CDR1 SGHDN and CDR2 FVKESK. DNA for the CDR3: TGTGCCAGCAGCCAATACCCGGGTATCTACGAGCAGTACTTC. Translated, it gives CASSQYPGIYEQYF. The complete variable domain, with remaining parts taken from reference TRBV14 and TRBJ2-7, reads EAGVTQFPSHSVIEKGQTVTLRCDPISGHDNLYWYRRVMGKEIKFLLHFVKESKQDESGMPNNRFLAERTGGTYSTLKVQPAELEDSGVYFCASSQYPGIYEQYFGPGTRLTVT.

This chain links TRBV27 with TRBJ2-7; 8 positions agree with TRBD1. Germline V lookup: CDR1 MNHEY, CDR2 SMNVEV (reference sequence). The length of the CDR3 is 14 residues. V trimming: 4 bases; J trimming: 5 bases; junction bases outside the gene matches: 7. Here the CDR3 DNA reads TGTGCCAGCAGTTGGACAGGGTCGGTCCACGAGCAGTACTTC. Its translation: CASSWTGSVHEQYF.

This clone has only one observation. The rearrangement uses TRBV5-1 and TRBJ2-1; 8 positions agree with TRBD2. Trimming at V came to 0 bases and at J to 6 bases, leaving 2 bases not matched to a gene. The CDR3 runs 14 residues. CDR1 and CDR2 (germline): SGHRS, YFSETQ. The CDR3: CASSLDSGANEQFF. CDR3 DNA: TGCGCCAGCAGCTTGGATAGCGGGGCCAATGAGCAGTTCTTC.

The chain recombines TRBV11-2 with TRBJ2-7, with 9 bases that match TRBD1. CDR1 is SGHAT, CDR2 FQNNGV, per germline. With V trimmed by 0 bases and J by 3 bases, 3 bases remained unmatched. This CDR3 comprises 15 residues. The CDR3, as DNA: TGTGCCAGCAGCTTAGAGGGACAGGGCCACTACGAGCAGTACTTC. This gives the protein CASSLEGQGHYEQYF.

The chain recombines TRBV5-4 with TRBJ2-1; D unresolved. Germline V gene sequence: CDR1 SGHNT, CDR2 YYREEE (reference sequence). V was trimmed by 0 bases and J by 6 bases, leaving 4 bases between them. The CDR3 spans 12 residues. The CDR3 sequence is CASSLARNEQFF. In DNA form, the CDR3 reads TGTGCCAGCAGCTTGGCCCGCAATGAGCAGTTCTTC.

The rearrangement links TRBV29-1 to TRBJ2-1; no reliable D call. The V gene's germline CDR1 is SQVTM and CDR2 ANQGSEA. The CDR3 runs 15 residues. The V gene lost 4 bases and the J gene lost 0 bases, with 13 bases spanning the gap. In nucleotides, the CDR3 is TGCAGCGTTGGCCCCGACCCTCTCTCCTACAATGAGCAGTTCTTC. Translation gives CSVGPDPLSYNEQFF.

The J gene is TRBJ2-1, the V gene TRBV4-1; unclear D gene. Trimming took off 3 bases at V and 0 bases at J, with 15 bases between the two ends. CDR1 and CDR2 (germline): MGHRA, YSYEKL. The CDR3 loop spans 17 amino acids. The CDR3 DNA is TGCGCCAGCAGCCATGCCCCCTCCCAGGTCTCCTACAATGAGCAGTTCTTC. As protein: CASSHAPSQVSYNEQFF.

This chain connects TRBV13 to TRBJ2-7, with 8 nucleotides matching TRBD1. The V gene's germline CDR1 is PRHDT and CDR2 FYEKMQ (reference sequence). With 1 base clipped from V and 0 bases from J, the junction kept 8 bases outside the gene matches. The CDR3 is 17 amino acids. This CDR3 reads CASSLVSGGPSSYEQYF. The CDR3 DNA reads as TGTGCCAGCAGCTTAGTCTCAGGGGGCCCCAGCTCCTACGAGCAGTACTTC. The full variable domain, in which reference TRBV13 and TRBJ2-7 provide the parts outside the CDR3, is AAGVIQSPRHLIKEKRETATLKCYPIPRHDTVYWYQQGPGQDPQFLISFYEKMQSDKGSIPDRFSAQQFSDYHSELNMSSLELGDSALYFCASSLVSGGPSSYEQYFGPGTRLTVT.

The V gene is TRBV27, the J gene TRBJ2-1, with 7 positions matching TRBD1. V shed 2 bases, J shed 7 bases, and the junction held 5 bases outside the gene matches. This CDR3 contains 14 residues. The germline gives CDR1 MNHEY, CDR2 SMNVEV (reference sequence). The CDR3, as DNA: TGTGCCAGCAGTTTAGACAGGGTGTGGAATGAGCAGTTCTTC. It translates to CASSLDRVWNEQFF.

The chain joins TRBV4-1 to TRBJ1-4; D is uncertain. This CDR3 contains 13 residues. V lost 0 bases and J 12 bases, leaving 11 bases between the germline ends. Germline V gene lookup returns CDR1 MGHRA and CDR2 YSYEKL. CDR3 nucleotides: TGCGCCAGCAGCCAAGACGGAAGGGTGGAACTGTTTTTT. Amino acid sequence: CASSQDGRVELFF.

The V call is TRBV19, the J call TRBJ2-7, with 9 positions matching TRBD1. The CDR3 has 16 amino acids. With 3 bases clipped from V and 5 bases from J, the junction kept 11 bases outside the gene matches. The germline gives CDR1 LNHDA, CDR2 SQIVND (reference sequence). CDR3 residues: CASSILRTGAGDEQYF. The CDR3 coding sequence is TGTGCCAGTAGTATTCTGCGGACAGGGGCCGGGGACGAGCAGTACTTC.

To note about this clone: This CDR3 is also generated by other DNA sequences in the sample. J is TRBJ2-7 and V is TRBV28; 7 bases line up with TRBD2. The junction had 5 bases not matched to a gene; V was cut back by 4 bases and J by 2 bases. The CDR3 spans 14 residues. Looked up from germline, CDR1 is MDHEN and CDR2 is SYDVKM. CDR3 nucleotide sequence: TGTGCCAGCAGTTCGGTGGGGGGGACCTACGAGCAGTACTTC. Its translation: CASSSVGGTYEQYF. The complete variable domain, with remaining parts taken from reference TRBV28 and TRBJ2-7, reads DVKVTQSSRYLVKRTGEKVFLECVQDMDHENMFWYRQDPGLGLRLIYFSYDVKMKEKGDIPEGYSVSREKKERFSLILESASTNQTSMYLCASSSVGGTYEQYFGPGTRLTVT.

The CDR3 nucleotides are TGTGCCAGCAGTTCGCCAACCTCCACCCCCCCCCACGAGCAGTACTTC. This sequence encodes CASSSPTSTPPHEQYF. V is TRBV27 and J is TRBJ2-7; D call uncertain. The CDR3 is 16 residues long. Germline CDR1 is MNHEY and CDR2 is SMNVEV (reference sequence). Trimming stripped 4 bases from V and 5 bases from J, with 21 bases between.